This record looks at one TCR beta chain sequence and its context. Using its own MiXCR run on the RACE reads, TCRdb lists one record per CDR3 protein. In the table there are about 380,000 distinct CDR3 sequences, 4.5% to 5.5% of which are singletons. The data stem from a study of human T cells and chemical hapten exposure. Trimming left V 4 bases short and J 7 bases short, with 14 bases between. CDR1 and CDR2 from the germline V gene are KGHSH and LQKENI. The CDR3 spans 14 residues. The time point is: pre-sensitization, week 0. The treatment is: therapeutic diphenylcyclopropenone sensitization with weekly scalp DPC.

The rearrangement uses TRBV18 and TRBJ2-1; D is unresolved. The input for sequencing was whole blood, taken in connection with sensitization to the hapten diphenylcyclopropenone (DPC). This receptor was obtained from a woman between 50 and 59 years old with alopecia areata. Some clones in this sample may be carry-over from other donors' samples. The CDR3 region is CASSQQSQGNEQFF. CDR3 DNA sequence: TGTGCCAGCTCACAACAGTCCCAAGGAAATGAGCAGTTCTTC. Supplemented by reference TRBV18 and TRBJ2-1, the full variable domain reads NAGVMQNPRHLVRRRGQEARLRCSPMKGHSHVYWYRQLPEEGLKFMVYLQKENIIDESGMPKERFSAEFPKEGPSILRIQQVVRGDSAAYFCASSQQSQGNEQFFGPGTRLTVL.